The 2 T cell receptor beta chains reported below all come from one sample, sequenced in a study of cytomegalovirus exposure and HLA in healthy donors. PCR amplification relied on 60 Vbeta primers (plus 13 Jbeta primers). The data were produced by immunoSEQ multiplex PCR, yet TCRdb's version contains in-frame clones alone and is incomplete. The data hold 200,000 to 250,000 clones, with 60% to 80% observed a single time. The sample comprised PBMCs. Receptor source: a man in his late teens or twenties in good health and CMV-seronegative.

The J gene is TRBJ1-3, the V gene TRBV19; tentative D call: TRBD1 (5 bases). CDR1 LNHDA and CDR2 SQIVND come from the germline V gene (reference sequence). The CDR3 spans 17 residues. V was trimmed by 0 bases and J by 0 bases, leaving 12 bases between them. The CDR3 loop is CASSIDRGDSSGNTIYF. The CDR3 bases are TGTGCCAGTAGTATAGATCGAGGGGACTCCTCTGGAAACACCATATATTTT.

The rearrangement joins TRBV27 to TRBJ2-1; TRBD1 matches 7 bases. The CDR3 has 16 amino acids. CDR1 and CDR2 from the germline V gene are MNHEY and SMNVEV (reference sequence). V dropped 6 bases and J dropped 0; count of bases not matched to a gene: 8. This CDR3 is CASRTGTASSYNEQFF. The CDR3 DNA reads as TGTGCCAGCAGAACCGGGACAGCAAGCTCCTACAATGAGCAGTTCTTC.